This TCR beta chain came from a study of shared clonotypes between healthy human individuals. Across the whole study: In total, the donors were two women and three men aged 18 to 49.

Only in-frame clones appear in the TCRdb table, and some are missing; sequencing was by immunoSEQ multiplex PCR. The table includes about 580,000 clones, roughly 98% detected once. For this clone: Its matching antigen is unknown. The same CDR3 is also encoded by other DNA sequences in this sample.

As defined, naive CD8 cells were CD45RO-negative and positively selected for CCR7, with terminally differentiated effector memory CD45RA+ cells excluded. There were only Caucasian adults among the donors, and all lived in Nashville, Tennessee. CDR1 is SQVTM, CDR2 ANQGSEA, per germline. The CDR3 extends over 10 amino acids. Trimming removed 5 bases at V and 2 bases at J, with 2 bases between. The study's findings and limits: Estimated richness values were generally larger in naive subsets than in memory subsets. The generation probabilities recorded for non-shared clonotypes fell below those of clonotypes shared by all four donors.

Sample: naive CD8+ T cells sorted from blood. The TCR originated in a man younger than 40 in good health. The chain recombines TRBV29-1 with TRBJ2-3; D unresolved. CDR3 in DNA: TGCAGCGTTACCACAGATACGCAGTATTTT. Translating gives CSVTTDTQYF.